The clone carrying this T cell receptor beta chain was seen a few times. This record belongs to a study of read filtering for tumor transcriptome and immune sequencing. From 300 to 400 ng of RNA, a library with molecular barcoded alpha/delta and beta/gamma adaptors was made. TCRdb re-derived calls from the reads in MiXCR, one entry per CDR3 protein. The sample comprises about 35,000 distinct CDR3 sequences, about 13% of which are singletons, and around 6.5% rests with the top ten. V shed 2 bases and J shed 7 bases, with 8 bases lying between them. Germline V gene data show CDR1 as LGHDT and CDR2 as YNNKEL (reference sequence). The CDR3 is 13 amino acids.

The V gene is TRBV3-1, the J gene TRBJ2-2; D uncertain. This clonotype was sampled from a donor at least 40 years old with multiple myeloma. The material sequenced was a population of CD138-negative cells sorted from bone marrow. The CDR3 sequence: CASSQRLGGELFF. As DNA, the CDR3 is TGTGCCAGCAGCCAAAGGTTAGGCGGGGAGCTGTTTTTT. The variable domain in full, completed from reference TRBV3-1 and TRBJ2-2, reads DTAVSQTPKYLVTQMGNDKSIKCEQNLGHDTMYWYKQDSKKFLKIMFSYNNKELIINETVPNRFSPKSPDKAHLNLHINSLELGDSAVYFCASSQRLGGELFFGEGSRLTVL.